These 7 T cell receptor beta chains were all obtained from the same sample, sequenced in a study of identical twins (dated by TCRdb to about 2016). Library construction relied on 5' RACE. Sequenced using an Illumina HiSeq 2000. TCRdb reprocessing: public reads trimmed at Q25 with fastp, clones called with MiXCR, in-frame beta chains kept. Each CDR3 protein appears once, grouped with its most common genes and DNA. This sample is represented by 400,000 to 500,000 distinct CDR3 sequences; over 11% of them were singletons. 0.98% of the sample comes from the top ten. These data were also filed under a second study, of yellow fever vaccine responses in identical twins.

The sequenced material came from CD4+ T cells sorted from blood. Receptors originate from a woman in her late teens or twenties in good health.

In this sample, this clonotype turned up a few times. Compared with germline, one end of the junction differs, possibly owing to a read error. This chain uses TRBV12-3 or TRBV12-4 with TRBJ2-6; D possibly matches TRBD1 or TRBD2 (5 bases each). The CDR3 loop spans 13 amino acids. The CDR3 bases are TGTGCCAGCCGGGACGCTGGTGCCAACGTCCTGACTTTC. As protein: CASRDAGANVLTF.

This clonotype was seen only a few times. This chain joins TRBV19 and TRBJ2-4, with TRBD2 identical over 7 bases. Germline values: CDR1 LNHDA, CDR2 SQIVND (reference sequence). Trimming removed 7 bases from V and 0 bases from J; junction bases left unmatched: 6. The CDR3 is made up of 15 amino acids. The CDR3 region is CASTRGDPAKNIQYF. As DNA, the CDR3 is TGTGCCAGTACCCGGGGGGATCCAGCCAAAAACATTCAGTACTTC. The full variable domain, completed using reference TRBV19 and TRBJ2-4, is DGGITQSPKYLFRKEGQNVTLSCEQNLNHDAMYWYRQDPGQGLRLIYYSQIVNDFQKGDIAEGYSVSREKKESFPLTVTSAQKNPTAFYLCASTRGDPAKNIQYFGAGTRLSVL.

This clonotype has ten or more counts. The rearrangement joins TRBV2 to TRBJ1-1, with 7 bases fitting TRBD1. Germline trimming cut 7 bases from V and 1 base from J; bases unmatched to any gene: 3. Germline assignment: CDR1 SNHLY and CDR2 FYNNEI. This CDR3 spans 13 amino acids. CDR3 sequence: CASIRTGNTEAFF. Written as DNA, the CDR3 is TGTGCCAGCATTCGGACAGGGAACACTGAAGCTTTCTTT.

This chain connects TRBV20-1 to TRBJ2-1; TRBD2 aligns across 11 bases. CDR1 is DFQATT and CDR2 is SNEGSKA in the germline V gene (reference sequence). This CDR3 is 14 amino acids long. The V and J ends lost 5 bases and 5 bases, in that order; junction bases with no gene match: 5. The CDR3 reads CSAPTSGTDNEQFF. In DNA, the CDR3 is TGCAGTGCTCCGACTAGCGGGACGGACAATGAGCAGTTCTTC.

The chain recombines TRBV19 with TRBJ2-7; a possible D gene is TRBD2 (6 bases). The CDR3 sequence is 14 residues long. With 1 base removed from V and 4 bases from J, the gap between germline ends came to 11 bases. The germline V gene has CDR1 LNHDA and CDR2 SQIVND (reference sequence). The DNA of the CDR3 is TGTGCCAGTAGTATAGTACCGGGACTTTACGAGCAGTACTTC. Translating it yields CASSIVPGLYEQYF. Full variable domain (remainder filled in from reference TRBV19 and TRBJ2-7): DGGITQSPKYLFRKEGQNVTLSCEQNLNHDAMYWYRQDPGQGLRLIYYSQIVNDFQKGDIAEGYSVSREKKESFPLTVTSAQKNPTAFYLCASSIVPGLYEQYFGPGTRLTVT.

This clonotype was counted a few times. The chain has TRBV27 and TRBJ2-7, with 8 bases that match TRBD2. Germline V gives CDR1 MNHEY, CDR2 SMNVEV (reference sequence). The CDR3 is made up of 14 amino acids. V lost 2 bases, J lost 5 bases, and 5 bases stayed unmatched. In DNA form, the CDR3 reads TGTGCCAGCAGTTTACAGGGACTAGGGGACGAGCAGTACTTC. Its protein is CASSLQGLGDEQYF.

V gene TRBV7-2 combines with J gene TRBJ1-3; no firm D call. The CDR3 loop spans 16 amino acids. Germline CDR1 is SGHTA and CDR2 is FQGNSA. V dropped 5 bases and J dropped 2 bases, with 16 bases sitting between them. CDR3 residues: CASSQKPNNAGNTIYF. For the CDR3, the DNA is TGTGCCAGCAGCCAAAAACCCAATAACGCTGGAAACACCATATATTTT.